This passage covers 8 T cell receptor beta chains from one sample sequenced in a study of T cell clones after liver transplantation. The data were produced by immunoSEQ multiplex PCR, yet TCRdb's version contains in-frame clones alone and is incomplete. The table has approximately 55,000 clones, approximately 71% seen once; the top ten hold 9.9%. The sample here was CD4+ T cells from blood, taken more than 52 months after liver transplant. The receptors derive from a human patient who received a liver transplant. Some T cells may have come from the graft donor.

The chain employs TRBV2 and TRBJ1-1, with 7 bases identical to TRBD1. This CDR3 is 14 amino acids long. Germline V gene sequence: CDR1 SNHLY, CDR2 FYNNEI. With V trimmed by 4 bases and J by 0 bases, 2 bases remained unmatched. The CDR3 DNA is TGTGCCAGCAGTGCCGGGACAGTGAACACTGAAGCTTTCTTT. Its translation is CASSAGTVNTEAFF.

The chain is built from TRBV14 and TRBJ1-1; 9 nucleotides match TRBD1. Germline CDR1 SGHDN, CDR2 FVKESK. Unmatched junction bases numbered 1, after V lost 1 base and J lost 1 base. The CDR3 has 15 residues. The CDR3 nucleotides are TGTGCCAGCAGCCAAGTGGACAGGGGGAACACTGAAGCTTTCTTT. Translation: CASSQVDRGNTEAFF. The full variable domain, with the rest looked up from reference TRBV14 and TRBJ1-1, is EAGVTQFPSHSVIEKGQTVTLRCDPISGHDNLYWYRRVMGKEIKFLLHFVKESKQDESGMPNNRFLAERTGGTYSTLKVQPAELEDSGVYFCASSQVDRGNTEAFFGQGTRLTVV.

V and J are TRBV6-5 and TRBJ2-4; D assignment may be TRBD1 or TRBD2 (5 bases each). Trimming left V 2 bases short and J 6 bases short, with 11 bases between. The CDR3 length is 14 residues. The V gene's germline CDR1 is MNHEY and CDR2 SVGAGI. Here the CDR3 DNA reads TGTGCCAGCAGTTACGGTGGGGCGGGAAACATTCAGTACTTC. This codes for CASSYGGAGNIQYF.

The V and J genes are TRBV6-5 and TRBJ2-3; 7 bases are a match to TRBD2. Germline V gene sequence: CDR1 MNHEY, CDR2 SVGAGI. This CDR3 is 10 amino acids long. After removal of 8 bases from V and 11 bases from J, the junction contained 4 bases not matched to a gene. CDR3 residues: CASRGEGQYF. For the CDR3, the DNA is TGTGCCAGCCGTGGGGAGGGGCAGTATTTT.

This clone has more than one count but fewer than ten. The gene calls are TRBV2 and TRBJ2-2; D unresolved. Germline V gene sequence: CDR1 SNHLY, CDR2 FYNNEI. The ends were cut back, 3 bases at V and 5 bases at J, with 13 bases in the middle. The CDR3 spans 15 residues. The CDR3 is CASSDVGFGTGELFF. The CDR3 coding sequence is TGTGCCAGCAGTGATGTGGGATTCGGGACCGGGGAGCTGTTTTTT.

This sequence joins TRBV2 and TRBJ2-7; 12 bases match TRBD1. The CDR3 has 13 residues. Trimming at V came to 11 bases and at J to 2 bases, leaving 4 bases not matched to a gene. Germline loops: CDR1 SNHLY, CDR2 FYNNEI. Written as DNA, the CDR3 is TGTGCCGGCGGGACAGGGGGCACCTACGAGCAGTACTTC. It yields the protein CAGGTGGTYEQYF. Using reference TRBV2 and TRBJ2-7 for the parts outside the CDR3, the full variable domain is EPEVTQTPSHQVTQMGQEVILRCVPISNHLYFYWYRQILGQKVEFLVSFYNNEISEKSEIFDDQFSVERPDGSNFTLKIRSTKLEDSAMYFCAGGTGGTYEQYFGPGTRLTVT.

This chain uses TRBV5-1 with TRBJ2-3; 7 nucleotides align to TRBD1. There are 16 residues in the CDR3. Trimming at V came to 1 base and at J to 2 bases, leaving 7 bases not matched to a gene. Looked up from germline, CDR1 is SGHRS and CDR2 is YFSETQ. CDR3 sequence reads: CASSLSGTVFTDTQYF. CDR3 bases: TGCGCCAGCAGCTTGAGTGGGACAGTGTTCACAGATACGCAGTATTTT.

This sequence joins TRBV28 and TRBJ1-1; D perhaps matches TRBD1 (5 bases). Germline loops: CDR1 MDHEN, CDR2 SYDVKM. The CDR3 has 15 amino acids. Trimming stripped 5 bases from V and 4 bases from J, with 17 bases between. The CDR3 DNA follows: TGTGCCAGCAGTACAGGAGAAGCGGGCCCCACTGAAGCTTTCTTT. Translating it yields CASSTGEAGPTEAFF.